A selection of T cell receptor beta chains follows, all from one sample in a study of beta chain features in type 1 diabetes. The method was immunoSEQ multiplex PCR; TCRdb's version includes in-frame clones alone and lacks a portion of them. The sample records about 41,000 clones, 60% to 75% being singletons. The sample taken for sequencing was Tregs from blood. Receptor source: a man under 40 with type 1 diabetes. Some clones in this sample may be carry-over from other donors' samples. CDR3s include the opening cysteine and the closing phenylalanine or tryptophan. A D gene is named only where the DNA matches it firmly. The listing skips clone size in some rows; elsewhere it reads once, few, many or a size class.

TRBD2	TRBJ2-1	-	TRBV7-9	TGTGCCAGCAGTACGACTAGCGTCGAGCAGTTCTTC	CASSTTSVEQFF
TRBD2	TRBJ2-3	-	TRBV7-2	TGTGCCAGCAGCTGGGGGGTTAGCGGGGGCCTCACAGATACGCAGTATTTT	CASSWGVSGGLTDTQYF
-	TRBJ1-4	-	TRBV7-9	TGTGCCAGCAGCCCGACCGGTCAGGGAACTAATGAAAAACTGTTTTTT	CASSPTGQGTNEKLFF
-	TRBJ2-5	-	TRBV5-1	TGCGCCAGCAGCCCGCGTGTTCAAGAGACCCAGTACTTC	CASSPRVQETQYF
-	TRBJ1-1	-	TRBV7-9	TGTGCCAGCAGCTTAGGGCGGGGGGCGCGCACTGAAGCTTTCTTT	CASSLGRGARTEAFF
-	TRBJ2-7	-	TRBV6-6	TGTGCCAGCCTCCAGGGGCACGAGCAGTACTTC	CASLQGHEQYF
-	TRBJ2-3	once	TRBV7-9	TGTGCCAGCAGCCGGAGGGGGGGGCTTAACACAGATACGCAGTATTTT	CASSRRGGLNTDTQYF
-	TRBJ1-2	few	TRBV30	TGTGCCTGGAGTGAGCAGGGGTTTAACGGCTACACCTTC	CAWSEQGFNGYTF
-	TRBJ2-3	-	TRBV2	TGTGCCAGCAGTGAAAACTACCTCACAGATACGCAGTATTTT	CASSENYLTDTQYF
-	TRBJ2-5	-	TRBV28	TGTGCCAGCAGGGCGACTAGTAGGGGCCAAGAGACCCAGTACTTC	CASRATSRGQETQYF
TRBD2	TRBJ2-7	-	TRBV6-5	TGTGCCAGTCAACCGGGACTAGCTTCCGACGAGCAGTACTTC	CASQPGLASDEQYF
-	TRBJ2-4	once	TRBV29-1	TGCAGCGCCCAGGGTTTTAGCAAAAACATTCAGTACTTC	CSAQGFSKNIQYF
TRBD2	TRBJ2-5	few	TRBV6-5	TGTGCCAGCATGCTAGCGGGGGGGTCAGAGACCCAGTACTTC	CASMLAGGSETQYF
TRBD2	TRBJ2-7	few	TRBV7-9	TGTGCCAGCAGCTTGGGCCGGGGGGGGTACTCCTACGAGCAGTACTTC	CASSLGRGGYSYEQYF
TRBD1	TRBJ1-2	-	TRBV20-1	TGCAGTGGGACAGGGGGCTATGGCTACACCTTC	CSGTGGYGYTF
TRBD2	TRBJ2-3	-	TRBV5-4	TGTGCCAGCAGCTCTAGCGGGGGCCACACAGATACGCAGTATTTT	CASSSSGGHTDTQYF
-	TRBJ2-7	-	TRBV18	TGTGCCAGCTCACGCTTGAGGACAAAGGATACGAGCTCCTACGAGCAGTACTTC	CASSRLRTKDTSSYEQYF
-	TRBJ2-7	-	TRBV5-1	TGCGCCAGCAGCTTGGTCCCTGCAGGGCGAGAGCAGTACTTC	CASSLVPAGREQYF
TRBD2	TRBJ2-7	once	TRBV9	TGTGCCAGCAGCGTCGGGACTAGCGGGGGGCGGGCCTACGAGCAGTACTTC	CASSVGTSGGRAYEQYF
TRBD1	TRBJ2-7	once	TRBV5-1	TGCGCCAGCAGCTTGGGACAGGGTGGGTACGAGCAGTACTTC	CASSLGQGGYEQYF
-	TRBJ1-1	-	TRBV5-4	TGTGCCAGCAGCTCGGACCGTGGACAAAGTAACACTGAAGCTTTCTTT	CASSSDRGQSNTEAFF
-	TRBJ2-7	-	TRBV7-9	TGTGCCAGCAGCCCCTCTGGCCCCTACGAGCAGTACTTC	CASSPSGPYEQYF
TRBD2	TRBJ2-1	-	TRBV7-2	TGTGCCAGCAGCCCGGGGGCGGGGGGATACAATGAGCAGTTCTTC	CASSPGAGGYNEQFF
TRBD1	TRBJ2-1	-	TRBV4-1	TGCGCCAGCAGCCCCCCCGGACAGGGATGGCAGTTCTTC	CASSPPGQGWQFF
-	TRBJ1-2	-	TRBV6-5	TGTGCCAGCAGTTTTGGAGCTAACTATGGCTACACCTTC	CASSFGANYGYTF
TRBD1	TRBJ1-2	-	TRBV7-8	TGTGCCAGCAGCCTCAGTCGGGACAGGGGAAATAGCTACACCTTC	CASSLSRDRGNSYTF
-	TRBJ2-5	-	TRBV5-1	TGCGCCAGCAGCCCCTTGATCGGAGACACCCAGTACTTC	CASSPLIGDTQYF
TRBD1	TRBJ2-7	-	TRBV6-1	TGTGCCAGCAGTACCGGGACAGGGAGGAACGAGCAGTACTTC	CASSTGTGRNEQYF
TRBD2	TRBJ2-5	-	TRBV7-9	TGTGCCAGCAGCGTATACGCGGGAGGAGAGACCCAGTACTTC	CASSVYAGGETQYF
-	TRBJ1-2	-	TRBV28	TGTGCCGGCGGTAAACCCTTGCATTATGGCTACACCTTC	CAGGKPLHYGYTF
-	TRBJ2-1	-	TRBV7-9	TGTGCCAGCAGCTTAGCGAGGCAGTCCCAAAGGGGGTACAATGAGCAGTTCTTC	CASSLARQSQRGYNEQFF
-	TRBJ2-7	-	TRBV10-3	TGTGCCATCAGTGCGGCAGGGGTTAATACCTACGAGCAGTACTTC	CAISAAGVNTYEQYF
-	TRBJ2-7	few	TRBV5-1	TGCGCCAGCACAAGGGGGTCCTCCTACGAGCAGTACTTC	CASTRGSSYEQYF
TRBD1	TRBJ2-7	-	TRBV19	TGTGCCAGTAGGGGACAGGCACCGGGCGAGCAGTACTTC	CASRGQAPGEQYF
TRBD1	TRBJ2-1	-	TRBV11-3	TGTGCCAGCAGCCAGGGGGCAGGGGGCTTTTTGGGGGAGCAGTTCTTC	CASSQGAGGFLGEQFF
-	TRBJ1-1	-	TRBV5-1	TGCGCCAGCAGCCTATTCGGGGGGCTCGACACTGAAGCTTTCTTT	CASSLFGGLDTEAFF
-	TRBJ2-7	few	TRBV6-6	TGTGCCAGCAGTTACTTATACGAGCAGTACTTC	CASSYLYEQYF
TRBD1	TRBJ2-2	-	TRBV6-1	TGTGCCAGCAGTTTACAGGGGATGCCCGGGGAGCTGTTTTTT	CASSLQGMPGELFF
TRBD1	TRBJ1-2	-	TRBV5-1	TGCGCCAGCAGCTTGGCCGGACAGGGGGCTGGCTACACCTTC	CASSLAGQGAGYTF
-	TRBJ1-4	once	TRBV18	TGTGCCAGCTCATCCTACAGTGCAACTAATGAAAAACTGTTTTTT	CASSSYSATNEKLFF
-	TRBJ2-3	-	TRBV7-2	TGTGCCAGCAGCTTCAGACTAGGTACAGATACGCAGTATTTT	CASSFRLGTDTQYF
TRBD1	TRBJ2-3	-	TRBV27	TGTGCCAGCAGTGGTTGGGGGACAGGGAATTTTCTTTCAGATACGCAGTATTTT	CASSGWGTGNFLSDTQYF
-	TRBJ1-2	-	TRBV5-1	TGCGCCAGCAGCCCTCCGGGGTTCTATGGCTACACCTTC	CASSPPGFYGYTF
TRBD2	TRBJ2-5	-	TRBV11-1	TGTGCCAGCAGCTTTACAGCGGGGGAGACCCAGTACTTC	CASSFTAGETQYF
-	TRBJ2-5	-	TRBV6-5	TGTGCCAGCAGTTACCCCGAGGGGACCCAGTACTTC	CASSYPEGTQYF
-	TRBJ2-1	-	TRBV28	TGTGCCAGCGGAGCGGCCAGCTCCTACAATGAGCAGTTCTTC	CASGAASSYNEQFF
TRBD1	TRBJ1-4	-	TRBV27	TGTGCCAGCAGTGCGAATTCTGCCGGGACAGGGAATGAAAAACTGTTTTTT	CASSANSAGTGNEKLFF
TRBD1	TRBJ2-7	-	TRBV7-2	TGTGCCAGCAGCTTAGGTGGGACAGTCGCCTACGAGCAGTACTTC	CASSLGGTVAYEQYF